This T cell receptor (beta chain) was observed in a study of blood T cells in healthy people across ages. Overall study results and limits: Investigators treated diversity estimates from one million T cells as underestimates.

Whenever a sample was processed, at least 7 million PBMCs were isolated. Primers used in a second PCR of roughly 6 to 12 cycles were a sample-barcoded 5' primer and a J-beta primer mix. MiXCR, applied by TCRdb to the 5' RACE reads, yields one record per CDR3 protein. This sample carries hundreds of thousands of distinct CDR3 sequences, approximately 55% of them seen once, and the ten largest clones take roughly two fifths. With regard to this clonotype: What it binds is unknown.

Losses at the gene ends were 5 bases for V and 9 bases for J; bases not matched to a gene: 16. CDR1 is DFQATT, CDR2 SNEGSKA, per germline (reference sequence). This CDR3 has 16 residues. Sequencing was carried out using blood. The V call is TRBV20-1, the J call TRBJ2-1; 10 nucleotides align to TRBD2. The clonotype originates from a man of 80 years or more in good health. This CDR3 reads CSAYRPLSGRAGEQFF. DNA for the CDR3: TGCAGTGCTTATCGCCCCCTCAGCGGGAGGGCGGGTGAGCAGTTCTTC.